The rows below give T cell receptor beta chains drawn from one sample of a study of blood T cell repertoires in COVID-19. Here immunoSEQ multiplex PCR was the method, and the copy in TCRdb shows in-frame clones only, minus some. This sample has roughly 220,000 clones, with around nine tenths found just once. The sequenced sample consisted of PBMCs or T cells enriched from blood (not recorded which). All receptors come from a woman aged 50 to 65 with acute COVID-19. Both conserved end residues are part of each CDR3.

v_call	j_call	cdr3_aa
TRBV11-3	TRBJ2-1	CASSSGSYNEQFF
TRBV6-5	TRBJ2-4	CASSLTVSGSKNIQYF
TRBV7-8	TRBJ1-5	CASSLRVGQGRNQPQHF
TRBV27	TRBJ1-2	CATSPGQTNYGYTF
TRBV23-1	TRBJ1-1	CASRTGGSVGTEAFF
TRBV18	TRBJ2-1	CASSPAGGSYNEQFF
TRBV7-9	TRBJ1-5	CASSSQTASQPQHF
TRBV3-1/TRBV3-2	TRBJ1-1	CASSQEGSGNTEAFF
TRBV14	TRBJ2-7	CASSQEGTGYEQYF
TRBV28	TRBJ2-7	CASSLSRGLYEQYF
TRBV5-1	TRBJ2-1	CASSSGTSGRRVFF
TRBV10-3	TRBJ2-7	CAISDTAGASYEQYF
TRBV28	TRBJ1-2	CASSSSGGRLRYGYTF
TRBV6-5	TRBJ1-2	CASSRHTNYGYTF
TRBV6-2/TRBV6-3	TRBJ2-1	CASSWGTVNEQFF
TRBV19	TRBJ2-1	CASSGESGQGDYNEQFF
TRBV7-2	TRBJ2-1	CASSFVTGQGSFF
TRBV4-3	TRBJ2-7	CASSQEDREAYEQYF
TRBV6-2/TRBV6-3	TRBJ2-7	CASSYGAVQNLYEQYF
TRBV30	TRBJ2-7	CAWSRQVNEQYF
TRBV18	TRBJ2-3	CASSPPAGGTDTQYF
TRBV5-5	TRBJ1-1	CASSLAGGLEAFF
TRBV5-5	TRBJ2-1	CASSFGRGRNNEQFF
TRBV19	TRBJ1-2	CASSTDRGLGGYTF
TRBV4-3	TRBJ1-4	CASSLGTDEKLFF
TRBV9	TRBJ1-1	CASSERQGMNTEAFF
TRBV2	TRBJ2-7	CASRPGLQIHEQYF
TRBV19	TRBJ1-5	CASSNAGSNQPQHF
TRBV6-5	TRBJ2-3	CASSGLAATDTQYF
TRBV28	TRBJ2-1	CASSLPGGGFYNEQFF
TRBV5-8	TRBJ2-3	CASSLKGFADTQYF
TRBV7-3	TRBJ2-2	CASSSTGTTNTGELFF
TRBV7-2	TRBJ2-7	CASSSPGSSGTTGHYEQYF
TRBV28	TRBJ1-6	CASSFRALNSPLHF
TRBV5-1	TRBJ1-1	CASSWTGVEAFF
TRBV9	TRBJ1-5	CASSVGGRVDQPQHF
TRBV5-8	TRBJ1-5	CASSPRTGRLNQPQHF
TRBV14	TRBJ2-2	CASSQDPGGRVTGELFF
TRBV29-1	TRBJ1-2	CSVDDRGRTYGYTF
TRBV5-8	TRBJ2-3	CASSLMLEVYF
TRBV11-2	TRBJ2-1	CASSFTGTSGYNEQFF
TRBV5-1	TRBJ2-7	CASSFHSGSSYEQYF
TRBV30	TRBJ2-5	CAWRPVAGVETQYF
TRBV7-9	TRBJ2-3	CASSFLAGGPTDTQYF